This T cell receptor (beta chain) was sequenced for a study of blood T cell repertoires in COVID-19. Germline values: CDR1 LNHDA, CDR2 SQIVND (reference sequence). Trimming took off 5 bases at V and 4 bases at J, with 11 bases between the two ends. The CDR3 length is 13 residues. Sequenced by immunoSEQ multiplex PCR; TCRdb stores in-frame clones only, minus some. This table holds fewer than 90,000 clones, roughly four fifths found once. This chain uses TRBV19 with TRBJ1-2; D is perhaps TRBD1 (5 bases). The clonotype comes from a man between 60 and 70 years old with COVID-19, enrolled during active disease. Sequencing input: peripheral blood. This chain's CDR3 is CASSDTGLYGYTF. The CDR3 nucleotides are TGTGCCAGTAGTGACACGGGACTCTATGGCTACACCTTC.